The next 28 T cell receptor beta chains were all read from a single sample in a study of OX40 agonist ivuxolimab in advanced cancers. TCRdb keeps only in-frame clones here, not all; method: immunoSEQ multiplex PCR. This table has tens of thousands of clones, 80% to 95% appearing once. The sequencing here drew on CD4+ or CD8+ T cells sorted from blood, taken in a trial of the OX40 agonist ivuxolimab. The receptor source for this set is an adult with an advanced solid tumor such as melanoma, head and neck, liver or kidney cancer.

The chain's CDR3 is CASSVHPFNSPLHF. In nucleotides, the CDR3 is TGTGCCAGCAGCGTCCACCCCTTTAATTCACCCCTCCACTTT. The chain is built from TRBV9 and TRBJ1-6; D unclear. Germline assignment: CDR1 SGDLS and CDR2 YYNGEE. Trimming pared 2 bases from V and 6 bases from J, leaving 9 bases between. CDR3 size: 14 residues.

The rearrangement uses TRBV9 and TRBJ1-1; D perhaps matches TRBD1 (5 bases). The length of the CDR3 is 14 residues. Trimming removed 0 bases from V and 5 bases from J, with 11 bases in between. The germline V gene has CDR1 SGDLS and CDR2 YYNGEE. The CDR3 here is CASSVGVGVTEAFF. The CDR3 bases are TGTGCCAGCAGCGTAGGGGTAGGGGTTACTGAAGCTTTCTTT.

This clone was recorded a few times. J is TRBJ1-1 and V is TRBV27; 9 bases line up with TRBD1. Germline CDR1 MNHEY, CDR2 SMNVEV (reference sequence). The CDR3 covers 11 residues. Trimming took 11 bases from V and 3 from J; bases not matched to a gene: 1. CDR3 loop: CAGDRDTEAFF. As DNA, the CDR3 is TGTGCCGGGGACAGGGACACTGAAGCTTTCTTT.

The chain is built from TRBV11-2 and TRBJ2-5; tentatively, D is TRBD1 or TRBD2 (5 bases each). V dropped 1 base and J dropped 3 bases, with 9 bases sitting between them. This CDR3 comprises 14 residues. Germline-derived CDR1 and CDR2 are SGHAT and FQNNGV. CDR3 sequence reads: CASSLAGTEETQYF. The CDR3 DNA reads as TGTGCCAGCAGCTTAGCAGGGACGGAAGAGACCCAGTACTTC.

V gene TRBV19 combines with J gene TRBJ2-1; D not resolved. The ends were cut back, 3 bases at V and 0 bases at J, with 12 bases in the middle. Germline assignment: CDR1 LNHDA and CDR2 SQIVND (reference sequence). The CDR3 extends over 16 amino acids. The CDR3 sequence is CASSIPTDSSYNEQFF. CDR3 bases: TGTGCCAGTAGTATCCCGACCGATAGCTCCTACAATGAGCAGTTCTTC. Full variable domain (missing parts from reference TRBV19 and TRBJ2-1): DGGITQSPKYLFRKEGQNVTLSCEQNLNHDAMYWYRQDPGQGLRLIYYSQIVNDFQKGDIAEGYSVSREKKESFPLTVTSAQKNPTAFYLCASSIPTDSSYNEQFFGPGTRLTVL.

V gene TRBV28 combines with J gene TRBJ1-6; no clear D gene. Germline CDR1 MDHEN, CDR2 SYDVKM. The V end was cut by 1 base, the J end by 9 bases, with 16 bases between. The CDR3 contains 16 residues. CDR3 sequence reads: CASSLFGIREPSPLHF. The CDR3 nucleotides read TGTGCCAGCAGTTTATTCGGCATCCGGGAACCTTCACCCCTCCACTTT.

The CDR3 coding sequence is TGTGCCACCAGAGGAGGGCTAATGAACACTGAAGCTTTCTTT. It encodes CATRGGLMNTEAFF. The chain has TRBV15 and TRBJ1-1; D is undetermined. Per germline, CDR1 LNHNV and CDR2 YYDKDF (reference sequence). V gave up 6 bases and J gave up 0 bases, with 11 bases separating them. The CDR3 has 14 residues.

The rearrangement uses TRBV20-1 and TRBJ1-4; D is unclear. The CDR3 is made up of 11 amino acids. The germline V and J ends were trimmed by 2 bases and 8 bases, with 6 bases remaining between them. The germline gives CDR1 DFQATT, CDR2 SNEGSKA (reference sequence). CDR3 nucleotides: TGCAGTGCTAGACCGAGCGAAAAACTGTTTTTT. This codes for CSARPSEKLFF.

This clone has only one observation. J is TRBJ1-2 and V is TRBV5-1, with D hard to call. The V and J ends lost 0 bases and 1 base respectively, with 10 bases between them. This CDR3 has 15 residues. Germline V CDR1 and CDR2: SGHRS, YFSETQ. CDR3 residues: CASSLGRNGNYGYTF. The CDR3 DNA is TGCGCCAGCAGCTTGGGAAGAAATGGTAACTATGGCTACACCTTC. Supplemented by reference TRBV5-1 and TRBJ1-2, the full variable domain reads KAGVTQTPRYLIKTRGQQVTLSCSPISGHRSVSWYQQTPGQGLQFLFEYFSETQRNKGNFPGRFSGRQFSNSRSEMNVSTLELGDSALYLCASSLGRNGNYGYTFGSGTRLTVV.

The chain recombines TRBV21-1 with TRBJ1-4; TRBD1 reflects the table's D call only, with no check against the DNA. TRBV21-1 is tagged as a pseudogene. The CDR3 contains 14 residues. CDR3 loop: CASSRDRGSEKLFF. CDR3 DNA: TGTGCCAGCAGCAGAGACAGGGGAAGTGAAAAACTGTTTTTT.

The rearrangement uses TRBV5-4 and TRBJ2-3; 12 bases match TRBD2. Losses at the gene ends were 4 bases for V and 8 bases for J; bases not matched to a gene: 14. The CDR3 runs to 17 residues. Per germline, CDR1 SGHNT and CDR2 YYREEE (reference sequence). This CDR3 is CASSRGTSGPGIATQYF. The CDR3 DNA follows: TGTGCCAGCAGCCGAGGGACTAGCGGGCCGGGTATAGCTACGCAGTATTTT. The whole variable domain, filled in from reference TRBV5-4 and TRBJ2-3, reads ETGVTQSPTHLIKTRGQQVTLRCSSQSGHNTVSWYQQALGQGPQFIFQYYREEENGRGNFPPRFSGLQFPNYSSELNVNALELDDSALYLCASSRGTSGPGIATQYFGPGTRLTVL.

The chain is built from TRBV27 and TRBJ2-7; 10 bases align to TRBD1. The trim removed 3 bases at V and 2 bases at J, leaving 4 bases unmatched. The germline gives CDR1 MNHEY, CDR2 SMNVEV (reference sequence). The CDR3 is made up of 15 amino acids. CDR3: CASSFQDRGPYEQYF. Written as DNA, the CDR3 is TGTGCCAGCAGTTTCCAAGACAGGGGGCCCTACGAGCAGTACTTC.

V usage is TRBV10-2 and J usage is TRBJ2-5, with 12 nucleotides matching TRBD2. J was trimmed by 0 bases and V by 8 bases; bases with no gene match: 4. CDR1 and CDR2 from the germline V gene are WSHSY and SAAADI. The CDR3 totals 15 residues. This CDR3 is CASSWTSGNQETQYF. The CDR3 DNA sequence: TGCGCCAGCTCTTGGACTAGCGGGAACCAAGAGACCCAGTACTTC.

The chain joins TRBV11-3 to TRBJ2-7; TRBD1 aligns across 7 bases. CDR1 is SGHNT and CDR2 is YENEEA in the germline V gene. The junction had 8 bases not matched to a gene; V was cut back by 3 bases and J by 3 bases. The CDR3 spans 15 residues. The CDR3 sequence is CASSLGVRGLYEQYV. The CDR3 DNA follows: TGTGCCAGCAGCTTGGGGGTTAGGGGGCTCTACGAGCAGTACGTC.

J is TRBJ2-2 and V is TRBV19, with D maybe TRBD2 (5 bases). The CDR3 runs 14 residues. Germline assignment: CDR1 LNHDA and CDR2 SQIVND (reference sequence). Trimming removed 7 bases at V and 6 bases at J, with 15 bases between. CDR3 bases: TGTGCCAGTATAATTCGAATCGGGGCCGGGGAGCTGTTTTTT. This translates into CASIIRIGAGELFF. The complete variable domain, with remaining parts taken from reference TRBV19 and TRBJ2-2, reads DGGITQSPKYLFRKEGQNVTLSCEQNLNHDAMYWYRQDPGQGLRLIYYSQIVNDFQKGDIAEGYSVSREKKESFPLTVTSAQKNPTAFYLCASIIRIGAGELFFGEGSRLTVL.

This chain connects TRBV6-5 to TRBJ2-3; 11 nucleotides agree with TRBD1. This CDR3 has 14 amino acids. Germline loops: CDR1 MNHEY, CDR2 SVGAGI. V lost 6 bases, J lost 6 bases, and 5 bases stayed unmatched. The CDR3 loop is CASSPDRGQDTQYF. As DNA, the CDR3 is TGTGCCAGCAGCCCGGACAGGGGGCAGGATACGCAGTATTTT.

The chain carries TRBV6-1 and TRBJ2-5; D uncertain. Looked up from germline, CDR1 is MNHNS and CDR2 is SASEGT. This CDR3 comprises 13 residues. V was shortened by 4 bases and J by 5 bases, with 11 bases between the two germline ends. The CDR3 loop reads CASSVNPLETQYF. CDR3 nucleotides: TGTGCCAGCAGTGTGAACCCTTTGGAGACCCAGTACTTC.

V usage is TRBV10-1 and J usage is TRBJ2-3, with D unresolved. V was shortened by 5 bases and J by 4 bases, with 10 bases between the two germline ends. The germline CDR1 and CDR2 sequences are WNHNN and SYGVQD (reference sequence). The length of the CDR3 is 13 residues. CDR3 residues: CASSPRSADTQYF. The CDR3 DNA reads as TGCGCCAGCAGTCCCCGGTCGGCAGATACGCAGTATTTT.

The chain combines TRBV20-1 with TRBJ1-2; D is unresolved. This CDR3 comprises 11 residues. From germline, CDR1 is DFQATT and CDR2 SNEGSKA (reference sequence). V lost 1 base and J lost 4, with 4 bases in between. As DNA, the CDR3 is TGCAGTGCTAGAGTGGCCTATGGCTACACCTTC. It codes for CSARVAYGYTF.

DNA of the CDR3: TGTGCCAGCAGTTTCTTGGACAGGCCGCGGGAGACCCAGTACTTC. It is translated as CASSFLDRPRETQYF. The rearrangement uses TRBV27 and TRBJ2-5; the match to TRBD1 covers 7 bases. Germline CDR1 reads MNHEY; CDR2 reads SMNVEV (reference sequence). Trimming removed 3 bases from V and 5 bases from J; junction bases left unmatched: 9. This CDR3 has 15 residues.

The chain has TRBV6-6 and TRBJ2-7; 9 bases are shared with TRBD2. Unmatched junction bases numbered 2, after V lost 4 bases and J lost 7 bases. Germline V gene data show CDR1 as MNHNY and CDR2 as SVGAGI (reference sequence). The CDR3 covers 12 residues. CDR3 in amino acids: CASSSAGGEQYV. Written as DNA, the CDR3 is TGTGCCAGCAGTTCAGCGGGGGGTGAGCAGTACGTC.

The DNA for the CDR3 is TGTGCCAGTAGTCCCAGGGTTGGCACCGGGGAGCTGTTTTTT. Translating gives CASSPRVGTGELFF. The rearrangement links TRBV19 to TRBJ2-2; TRBD1 might be the D (5 bases). Per the germline V gene, CDR1 is LNHDA and CDR2 is SQIVND (reference sequence). V was trimmed by 5 bases and J by 4 bases, leaving 11 bases between them. This CDR3 has 14 amino acids. Full variable domain (rest looked up from reference TRBV19 and TRBJ2-2): DGGITQSPKYLFRKEGQNVTLSCEQNLNHDAMYWYRQDPGQGLRLIYYSQIVNDFQKGDIAEGYSVSREKKESFPLTVTSAQKNPTAFYLCASSPRVGTGELFFGEGSRLTVL.

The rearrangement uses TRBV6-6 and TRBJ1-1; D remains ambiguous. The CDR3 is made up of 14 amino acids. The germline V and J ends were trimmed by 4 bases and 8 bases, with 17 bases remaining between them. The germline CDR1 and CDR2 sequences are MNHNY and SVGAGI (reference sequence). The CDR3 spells CASSFYPDRPEAFF. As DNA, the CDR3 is TGTGCCAGCAGTTTTTATCCTGACCGCCCCGAAGCTTTCTTT.

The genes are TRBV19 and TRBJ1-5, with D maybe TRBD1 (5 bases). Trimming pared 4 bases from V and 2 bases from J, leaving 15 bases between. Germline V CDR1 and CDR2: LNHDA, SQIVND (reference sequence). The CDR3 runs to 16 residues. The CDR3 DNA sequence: TGTGCCAGTAGTACCTGGCAGGGACTTGGCAATCAGCCCCAGCATTTT. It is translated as CASSTWQGLGNQPQHF.

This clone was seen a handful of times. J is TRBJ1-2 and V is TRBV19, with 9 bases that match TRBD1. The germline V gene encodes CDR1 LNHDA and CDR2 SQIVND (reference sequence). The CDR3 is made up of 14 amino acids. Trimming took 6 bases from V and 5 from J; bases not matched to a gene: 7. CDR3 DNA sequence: TGTGCCAGTAGATGGGACAGGGATGAGTATGGCTACACCTTC. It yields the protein CASRWDRDEYGYTF.

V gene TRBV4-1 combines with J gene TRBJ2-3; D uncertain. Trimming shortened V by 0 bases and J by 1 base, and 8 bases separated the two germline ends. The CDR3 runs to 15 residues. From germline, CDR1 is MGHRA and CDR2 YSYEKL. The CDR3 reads CASSQDSTRTDTQYF. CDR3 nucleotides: TGCGCCAGCAGCCAAGACTCTACGCGCACAGATACGCAGTATTTT.

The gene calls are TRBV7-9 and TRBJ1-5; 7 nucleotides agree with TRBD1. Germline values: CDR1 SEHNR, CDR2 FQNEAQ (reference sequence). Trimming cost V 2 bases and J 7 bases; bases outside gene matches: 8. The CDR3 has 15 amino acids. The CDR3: CASSLKGAEGQPQHF. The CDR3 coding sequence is TGTGCCAGCAGCTTAAAGGGGGCGGAAGGCCAGCCCCAGCATTTT.

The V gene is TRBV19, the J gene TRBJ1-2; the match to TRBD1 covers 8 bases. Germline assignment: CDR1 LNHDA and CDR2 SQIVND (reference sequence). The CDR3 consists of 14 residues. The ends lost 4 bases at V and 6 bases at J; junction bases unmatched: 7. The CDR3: CASSTPGTGNGYTF. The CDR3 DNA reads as TGTGCCAGTAGTACTCCCGGGACAGGCAATGGCTACACCTTC.